One and the same sample provided the 21 T cell receptor beta chains below, sequenced in a study of T cells after posttransplantation cyclophosphamide. Clones were read by immunoSEQ multiplex PCR, and TCRdb kept only the in-frame ones, dropping some. The repertoire consists of tens of thousands of clones, none detected only once. The sample comprised PBMCs. Receptors were obtained from a young man in good health and a related stem cell transplant donor.

This clone was counted at least ten times. V gene TRBV7-2 combines with J gene TRBJ2-3, with TRBD2 matching over 12 bases. Germline assignment: CDR1 SGHTA and CDR2 FQGNSA. The CDR3 is 18 amino acids. V gave up 4 bases and J gave up 4 bases; unmatched junction bases: 12. For the CDR3, the DNA is TGTGCCAGCAGCTACCTAAGGGGGGGGACTAGCGGGCCAGATACGCAGTATTTT. This sequence encodes CASSYLRGGTSGPDTQYF.

There are many counts of this clone. This chain joins TRBV6-5 and TRBJ2-5; tentative D call: TRBD2 (6 bases). The V end was cut by 6 bases, the J end by 4 bases, with 15 bases between. Germline V lookup: CDR1 MNHEY, CDR2 SVGAGI. This CDR3 spans 14 amino acids. The CDR3 bases are TGTGCCAGCAGGCCTCTGACTAGGGGAGAGACCCAGTACTTC. This translates into CASRPLTRGETQYF.

The table lists this clone with many counts. This chain joins TRBV19 and TRBJ1-6, with a possible D match to TRBD1 (5 bases). The germline V and J ends were trimmed by 5 bases and 0 bases, with 8 bases remaining between them. Germline assignment: CDR1 LNHDA and CDR2 SQIVND (reference sequence). The CDR3 spans 15 residues. The CDR3 DNA reads TGTGCCAGTAGTCCCGGGGGCTCCTATAATTCACCCCTCCACTTT. It codes for CASSPGGSYNSPLHF.

This clone showed up many times. V usage is TRBV2 and J usage is TRBJ2-4; 13 nucleotides align to TRBD2. The CDR3 has 16 residues. The ends lost 4 bases at V and 3 bases at J; junction bases unmatched: 3. Germline values: CDR1 SNHLY, CDR2 FYNNEI. The CDR3 protein is CASSGLAGGGKNIQYF. The CDR3 DNA reads TGTGCCAGCAGTGGACTAGCGGGGGGTGGCAAAAACATTCAGTACTTC.

This clone was recorded many times. The chain links TRBV18 to TRBJ1-1, with TRBD1 matching 10 bases. The germline CDR1 and CDR2 sequences are KGHSH and LQKENI. This CDR3 contains 15 residues. V shed 1 base, J shed 5 bases, and the junction held 4 bases outside the gene matches. CDR3 nucleotides: TGTGCCAGCTCACCACGTGGGACAGGGGATACTGAAGCTTTCTTT. This sequence encodes CASSPRGTGDTEAFF.

This clone showed up many times. The chain recombines TRBV2 with TRBJ2-5; D not certain. This CDR3 contains 11 residues. Looked up from germline, CDR1 is SNHLY and CDR2 is FYNNEI. V was clipped by 6 bases and J by 2 bases, with 4 bases between them. The CDR3 DNA sequence: TGTGCCAGCAGATATCAAGAGACCCAGTACTTC. Residues: CASRYQETQYF.

This clone was recorded at least ten times. This rearrangement joins TRBV2 to TRBJ1-1, with TRBD1 as a possible D gene (6 bases). The germline CDR1 and CDR2 sequences are SNHLY and FYNNEI. V was cut by 6 bases and J by 8 bases, with 16 bases left in between. The CDR3 is 13 amino acids. As DNA, the CDR3 is TGTGCCAGCAGCGCCACAGGGAGTTCAGAAGCTTTCTTT. The encoded protein is CASSATGSSEAFF.

This clone was counted many times. The chain carries TRBV6-1 and TRBJ1-5; TRBD1 is a possible D gene (6 bases). Germline CDR1 and CDR2: MNHNS and SASEGT. Trimming took off 4 bases at V and 0 bases at J, with 16 bases between the two ends. The CDR3 contains 17 residues. CDR3 sequence: CASSVRDKNYSNQPQHF. CDR3 nucleotide sequence: TGTGCCAGCAGTGTCCGGGACAAGAATTATAGCAATCAGCCCCAGCATTTT.

This chain uses TRBV15 with TRBJ2-5; tentatively, D is TRBD1 (6 bases). This CDR3 has 15 amino acids. CDR1 is LNHNV, CDR2 YYDKDF, per germline (reference sequence). With 5 bases removed from V and 0 bases from J, the gap between germline ends came to 13 bases. CDR3 nucleotides: TGTGCCACCAGCTATAGCACAGGGTACCAAGAGACCCAGTACTTC. Translated: CATSYSTGYQETQYF. The variable domain in full, with the rest retrieved from reference TRBV15 and TRBJ2-5, is DAMVIQNPRYQVTQFGKPVTLSCSQTLNHNVMYWYQQKSSQAPKLLFHYYDKDFNNEADTPDNFQSRRPNTSFCFLDIRSPGLGDTAMYLCATSYSTGYQETQYFGPGTRLLVL.

This clone has only a few counts. This chain joins TRBV29-1 and TRBJ2-3; no clear D. V lost 3 bases to trimming and J lost 0 bases, with 7 bases between them. In germline, CDR1 is SQVTM, CDR2 ANQGSEA. The CDR3 runs to 13 residues. The CDR3 coding sequence is TGCAGCGTTGACAGTCCTAGCACAGATACGCAGTATTTT. It encodes CSVDSPSTDTQYF.

This clone has at least ten counts. The chain links TRBV12-3 or TRBV12-4 to TRBJ2-1, with TRBD2 as a possible D gene (6 bases). The length of the CDR3 is 14 residues. V was clipped by 7 bases and J by 6 bases, with 16 bases between them. The CDR3 region has the DNA TGTGCCAGCACTCAACGGGGGTCGGGCAATGAGCAGTTCTTC. Translation: CASTQRGSGNEQFF.

Ten or more counts support this clone. This chain connects TRBV5-5 to TRBJ1-4, with D possibly TRBD1 on 6 matching bases. This CDR3 comprises 14 residues. Trimming shortened V by 1 base and J by 8 bases, and 12 bases separated the two germline ends. The germline V gene encodes CDR1 SGHKS and CDR2 YYEKEE (reference sequence). The CDR3: CASSLNQGREKLFF. The DNA of the CDR3 is TGTGCCAGCAGCTTGAATCAGGGGCGGGAAAAACTGTTTTTT.

In this sample, this clone turned up many times. The chain combines TRBV5-1 with TRBJ2-7; no clear D. This CDR3 spans 14 amino acids. CDR1 is SGHRS, CDR2 YFSETQ, per germline. V was trimmed by 0 bases and J by 2 bases, leaving 9 bases between them. For the CDR3, the DNA is TGCGCCAGCAGCTTGGCTAGTGCCGCCTACGAGCAGTACTTC. Protein: CASSLASAAYEQYF.

This clone showed up many times. The chain joins TRBV4-3 to TRBJ1-5; perhaps TRBD1 as D (6 bases). The V gene's germline CDR1 is LGHNA and CDR2 YSLEER. V was shortened by 4 bases and J by 4 bases, with 14 bases between the two germline ends. The CDR3 is 15 residues long. CDR3 nucleotides: TGCGCCAGCAGCCGACAGGCCACTTCGAATCAGCCCCAGCATTTT. Amino acids: CASSRQATSNQPQHF.

This clone was seen ten or more times. The chain employs TRBV27 and TRBJ2-3, with unresolved D. Germline CDR1 is MNHEY and CDR2 is SMNVEV (reference sequence). The CDR3 covers 11 residues. The CDR3 nucleotides are TGTGTTAGCCCTAGCACAGATACGCAGTATTTT. It encodes CVSPSTDTQYF.

The sample holds a few counts of this clone. The chain couples TRBV9 to TRBJ2-4, with 12 positions matching TRBD2. Germline CDR1 SGDLS, CDR2 YYNGEE. The CDR3 extends over 19 amino acids. Unmatched junction bases numbered 15, after V lost 4 bases and J lost 4 bases. CDR3 sequence (DNA): TGTGCCAGCAGCCCCAGGGCGACTAGCGGGGGAGAGAGGAAAAACATTCAGTACTTC. Its translation is CASSPRATSGGERKNIQYF.

This clone has a count of ten or more. V and J are TRBV5-8 and TRBJ1-2; 10 nucleotides align to TRBD1. This CDR3 spans 16 amino acids. V lost 5 bases and J lost 2; bases outside the gene matches: 9. Germline V gene lookup returns CDR1 SGHTS and CDR2 YDEGEE. The CDR3 spells CASRPRDRGWNYGYTF. DNA of the CDR3: TGTGCCAGCAGGCCCCGGGACAGGGGATGGAACTATGGCTACACCTTC.

This clone was found many times. CDR3 in amino acids: CASSQVGGPFTGELFF. CDR3 nucleotide sequence: TGCGCCAGCAGCCAAGTGGGGGGGCCCTTCACCGGGGAGCTGTTTTTT. The V gene is TRBV4-1, the J gene TRBJ2-2, with D possibly being TRBD2 (7 bases). Germline V gene data show CDR1 as MGHRA and CDR2 as YSYEKL. V was cut by 1 base and J by 4 bases, with 13 bases left in between. This CDR3 spans 16 amino acids.

The V and J genes are TRBV29-1 and TRBJ1-6; D call uncertain. Deletions cut 6 bases from V and 7 bases from J, with 4 bases between. Germline assignment: CDR1 SQVTM and CDR2 ANQGSEA. The CDR3 is made up of 10 amino acids. The CDR3 is CSVRNSPLHF. CDR3 nucleotide sequence: TGCAGCGTGAGGAATTCACCCCTCCACTTT.

This clone appeared many times. The genes are TRBV7-9 and TRBJ2-5, with 10 bases that match TRBD2. Losses at the gene ends were 2 bases for V and 2 bases for J; bases not matched to a gene: 2. Germline V lookup: CDR1 SEHNR, CDR2 FQNEAQ (reference sequence). This CDR3 is 15 amino acids long. The CDR3 reads CASSLSSGGQETQYF. The DNA of the CDR3 is TGTGCCAGCAGCTTATCTAGCGGGGGACAAGAGACCCAGTACTTC.

In its sample, this clone was seen a few times. This rearrangement joins TRBV7-3 to TRBJ1-5, with unresolved D. CDR1 and CDR2 (germline): SGHTA, FQGTGA. This CDR3 has 13 residues. The germline V and J ends were trimmed by 5 bases and 1 base, with 6 bases remaining between them. Written as DNA, the CDR3 is TGTGCCAGCAGCCGGGGAAGCAATCAGCCCCAGCATTTT. Its translation: CASSRGSNQPQHF.